Here is one TCR beta chain with its context. Its matching antigen is unknown. This sample was included in a study of vaccination effects on CD4 cells after COVID-19. Antigen-specific CD4+ T cell clonotypes were called by their expansion after viral peptide-pool culture in ViraFEST. Having been cultured for roughly 11 days, the cells underwent CD4+ T cell isolation. Each participant was given two doses of one vaccine (BNT162b2 or mRNA-1273). TCRdb's table, derived via immunoSEQ multiplex PCR, lists solely in-frame clones and lacks some. Found here are 25,000 to 40,000 clones, about four fifths of them singletons; the top ten hold approximately 1.4%. Sample: CD4+ T cells from PBMCs cultured with HCoV-NL63 spike peptides, taken after COVID-19 vaccination. This receptor was taken from a human donor who received a COVID-19 vaccine. Some clones in this sample may be carry-over from other donors' samples.

The CDR3 loop reads CASSQDFWETQYF. The CDR3 DNA reads TGTGCCAGCAGCCAAGATTTCTGGGAGACCCAGTACTTC. The V and J genes are TRBV3-1 (or the pseudogene TRBV3-2) and TRBJ2-5; D unresolved. CDR1 is LGHDT and CDR2 is YNNKEL in the germline V gene (reference sequence). Trimming stripped 0 bases from V and 5 bases from J, with 7 bases between. There are 13 residues in the CDR3.